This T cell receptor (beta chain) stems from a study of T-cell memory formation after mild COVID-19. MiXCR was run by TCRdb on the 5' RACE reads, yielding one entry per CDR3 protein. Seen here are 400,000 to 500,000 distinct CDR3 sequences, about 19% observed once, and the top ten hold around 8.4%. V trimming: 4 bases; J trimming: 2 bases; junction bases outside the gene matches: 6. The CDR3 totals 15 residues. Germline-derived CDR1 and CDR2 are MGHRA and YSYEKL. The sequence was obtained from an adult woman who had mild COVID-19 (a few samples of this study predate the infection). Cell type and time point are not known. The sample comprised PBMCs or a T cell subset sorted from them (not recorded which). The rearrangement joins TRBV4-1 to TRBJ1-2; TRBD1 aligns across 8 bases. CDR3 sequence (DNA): TGCGCCAGCAGCCTTACCGGGACAGGAAACTATGGCTACACCTTC. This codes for CASSLTGTGNYGYTF.